The source of this TCR beta chain is a study of blood T cell repertoires in COVID-19. Study-level background: Acute-phase and convalescent COVID-19 samples originated in the United States, Italy and Spain.

The CDR3 totals 14 residues. Germline assignment: CDR1 LNHDA and CDR2 SQIVND (reference sequence). V lost 1 base and J lost 9, with 13 bases in between. TCRdb's table, derived via immunoSEQ multiplex PCR, lists solely in-frame clones and lacks some. The sample includes about 320,000 clones, 86% of them seen just once. This chain links TRBV19 with TRBJ2-1; D is perhaps TRBD2 (6 bases). The material sequenced was peripheral blood. The source of this sequence is a woman aged 45 to 65 with acute or convalescent COVID-19. CDR3 DNA: TGTGCCAGTAGTATAGGCTTGGAGGGTGCTGAGCAGTTCTTC. It translates to CASSIGLEGAEQFF.